The clone carrying this T cell receptor (beta chain) was observed a handful of times. The antigen remains unidentified. These data come from a study of CD8 T cells in ankylosing spondylitis. Broader study findings: Existing reports had already noted some motif variants in reactive arthritis synovial fluid and blood. Seven to nine highly homologous variants formed a TCR beta motif that appeared characteristic of ankylosing spondylitis blood. Disease-associated clones were CD8+ and fairly uncommon in peripheral blood.

Trimming took off 0 bases at V and 6 bases at J, with 21 bases between the two ends. The CDR3 spans 16 residues. CDR1 and CDR2 from the germline V gene are GTSNPN and SVGIG (reference sequence). From the 5' RACE reads, TCRdb called clonotypes with MiXCR, one entry per CDR3 protein. The sample has 250,000 to 400,000 distinct CDR3 sequences, about 9.9% seen once. Material: blood, either unsorted or a sorted T cell fraction (not recorded which). V is TRBV30 and J is TRBJ2-7; TRBD2 is a possible D gene (6 bases). This receptor was obtained from a female donor with ankylosing spondylitis or in good health (not recorded which). CDR3 coding DNA: TGTGCCTGGAGTGTCAAGTCTGGGCTTACCGGGGGCGAGCAGTACTTC. It translates to CAWSVKSGLTGGEQYF.